Shown below are 8 T cell receptor beta chains from a single sample sequenced in a study of beta chain features in type 1 diabetes. Isolated RNA was reverse transcribed in full, so expressed TCRB transcripts were sequenced. Generated by immunoSEQ multiplex PCR, the TCRdb table keeps only in-frame clones and is missing some. Here the sample spans 250,000 to 350,000 clones, 13% to 15% being singletons. Input material: central memory CD4+ T cells from blood. All receptors derive from a man aged 30-40 years in good health.

The chain recombines TRBV7-7 with TRBJ2-7; 10 nucleotides line up with TRBD1. With V trimmed by 6 bases and J by 1 base, 6 bases remained unmatched. CDR1 is SSHAT and CDR2 is FNYEAQ in the germline V gene (reference sequence). This CDR3 is 15 amino acids long. The CDR3 loop reads CASRKDRGGSYEQYF. The CDR3 DNA sequence: TGTGCCAGCAGGAAGGACAGGGGGGGATCCTACGAGCAGTACTTC.

The chain recombines TRBV7-9 with TRBJ2-5; D call uncertain. Trimming cost V 3 bases and J 2 bases, with 10 bases left between them. The germline V gene has CDR1 SEHNR and CDR2 FQNEAQ (reference sequence). The CDR3 runs 14 residues. CDR3 sequence: CASSFVSSQETQYF. Written as DNA, the CDR3 is TGTGCCAGCAGCTTCGTTTCCTCACAAGAGACCCAGTACTTC.

The V call is TRBV7-7, the J call TRBJ2-5; TRBD2 agrees at 9 bases. With 1 base clipped from V and 2 bases from J, the junction kept 5 bases outside the gene matches. The CDR3 is made up of 16 amino acids. CDR1 is SSHAT and CDR2 is FNYEAQ in the germline V gene (reference sequence). Written as DNA, the CDR3 is TGTGCCAGCAGCTTAGGAGCGCTAGCGGGGCAAGAGACCCAGTACTTC. This translates into CASSLGALAGQETQYF.

This clone was recorded a few times. V gene TRBV7-2 combines with J gene TRBJ2-1; 12 nucleotides agree with TRBD2. Germline CDR1 SGHTA, CDR2 FQGNSA. V was clipped by 7 bases and J by 7 bases; unmatched bases: 17. CDR3 length: 18 amino acids. The CDR3 coding sequence is TGTGCCAGCAAGAATAGGGCTAGCGGGAGGGCCGGGGAGAATGAGCAGTTCTTC. This encodes CASKNRASGRAGENEQFF.

This clone was detected a few times. DNA for the CDR3: TGCGCCAGCAGCCTTGATCAGACAGGGGCTAGCGGCTACACCTTC. It specifies CASSLDQTGASGYTF. The chain combines TRBV5-1 with TRBJ1-2; TRBD1 aligns across 8 bases. CDR1 and CDR2 from the germline V gene are SGHRS and YFSETQ. The ends lost 4 bases at V and 8 bases at J; junction bases unmatched: 13. This CDR3 has 15 residues.

This clone was found a few times. Other DNA sequences in the sample encode the same CDR3. The genes are TRBV7-2 and TRBJ2-3; no firm D call. Germline assignment: CDR1 SGHTA and CDR2 FQGNSA. This CDR3 contains 13 residues. Trimming left V 2 bases short and J 3 bases short, with 6 bases between. The CDR3 DNA sequence: TGTGCCAGCAGCTTAAAGAGAACAGATACGCAGTATTTT. This gives the protein CASSLKRTDTQYF.

The V call is TRBV12-5, the J call TRBJ2-1, with 9 bases matching TRBD2. Germline V lookup: CDR1 LGHNT, CDR2 FRNRAP. Trimming took 5 bases from V and 5 from J; bases not matched to a gene: 7. This CDR3 spans 15 amino acids. In nucleotides, the CDR3 is TGTGCTAGTGGTCCCGGATCTAGCGGGGACAATGAGCAGTTCTTC. Amino acid sequence: CASGPGSSGDNEQFF.

The rearrangement uses TRBV29-1 and TRBJ1-1; 12 nucleotides line up with TRBD1. With V trimmed by 6 bases and J by 5 bases, 4 bases remained unmatched. The CDR3 has 13 residues. Germline lookup yields CDR1 SQVTM and CDR2 ANQGSEA. This chain's CDR3 is CSVGQGARTEAFF. The CDR3, as DNA: TGCAGCGTGGGACAGGGGGCGAGAACTGAAGCTTTCTTT. Full variable domain (missing parts from reference TRBV29-1 and TRBJ1-1): SAVISQKPSRDICQRGTSLTIQCQVDSQVTMMFWYRQQPGQSLTLIATANQGSEATYESGFVIDKFPISRPNLTFSTLTVSNMSPEDSSIYLCSVGQGARTEAFFGQGTRLTVV.